The 8 T cell receptor beta chains reported below all come from one sample, sequenced in a study of vaccination and CD4 T cells after COVID-19. No antigen is known for these receptors. The treatment here: roughly 11-day PBMC culture with coronavirus spike peptide pools or control peptides (ViraFEST assay). Investigators obtained the unexposed donor's CD4+ T cells before the COVID-19 pandemic (2011-2018). At the Johns Hopkins FTIC core, DNA taken from cultured CD4+ T cells was sequenced by way of the Oncomine TCR Beta short-read assay. Genomic DNA was drawn out of CD4+ T cells grown in culture. TCRdb re-analysed the PCR reads in MiXCR, keeping a single row per CDR3 protein. The sample includes about 10,000 distinct CDR3 sequences, approximately 31% of them seen just once. Sequencing used CD4+ T cells from blood, cultured in vitro. The source of these receptors is a human donor in good health.

CDR3 nucleotides: TGTGCCAGCAGTCCCGACAGGGGCACTGAAGCTTTCTTT. Translation: CASSPDRGTEAFF. The chain carries TRBV12-3 or TRBV12-4 and TRBJ1-1; 8 nucleotides match TRBD1. With 5 bases clipped from V and 4 bases from J, the junction kept 3 bases outside the gene matches. CDR3 length: 13 amino acids.

This clonotype was counted between two and nine times. This chain connects TRBV19 to TRBJ1-1; D is unresolved. V was trimmed by 4 bases and J by 3 bases, leaving 6 bases between them. The CDR3 is 12 amino acids. CDR1 and CDR2 from the germline V gene are LNHDA and SQIVND (reference sequence). This CDR3 reads CASSTYDTEAFF. The CDR3 DNA reads TGTGCCAGTAGTACCTACGACACTGAAGCTTTCTTT.

This clonotype was seen only a few times. CDR3 coding DNA: TGCAGTGCTAGAGTAAGGCGGGGGACCTACGAGCAGTACTTC. It specifies CSARVRRGTYEQYF. The V gene is TRBV20-1, the J gene TRBJ2-7; 7 bases are a match to TRBD2. Germline values: CDR1 DFQATT, CDR2 SNEGSKA (reference sequence). The CDR3 loop spans 14 amino acids. J was trimmed by 2 bases and V by 1 base; bases with no gene match: 5.

This clonotype appeared a few times. CDR3 sequence reads: CASSNRDRFQETQYF. CDR3 bases: TGTGCCAGCAGCAACCGGGACAGATTCCAAGAGACCCAGTACTTC. V is TRBV21-1 and J is TRBJ2-5; TRBD1, the table's D call, lacks a check against the DNA. TRBV21-1 is designated a pseudogene. This CDR3 contains 15 residues.

This clonotype has more than one count but fewer than ten. J is TRBJ2-3 and V is TRBV6-1, with D tentatively TRBD1 (6 bases). The germline V gene has CDR1 MNHNS and CDR2 SASEGT. There are 14 residues in the CDR3. Trimming took off 6 bases at V and 3 bases at J, with 13 bases between the two ends. Here the CDR3 DNA reads TGTGCCAGCAGCCAGGGGCTGGTTACAGATACGCAGTATTTT. This translates into CASSQGLVTDTQYF.

This clonotype was found a few times. This chain links TRBV15 with TRBJ2-3; D possibly matches TRBD1 or TRBD2 (6 bases each). CDR1 and CDR2 (germline): LNHNV, YYDKDF (reference sequence). The CDR3 runs 15 residues. Trimming shortened V by 2 bases and J by 9 bases, and 18 bases separated the two germline ends. In nucleotides, the CDR3 is TGTGCCACCAGCAGACGCGGGGTGGACAGCCTAACGCAGTATTTT. The encoded protein is CATSRRGVDSLTQYF. Full variable domain (missing parts from reference TRBV15 and TRBJ2-3): DAMVIQNPRYQVTQFGKPVTLSCSQTLNHNVMYWYQQKSSQAPKLLFHYYDKDFNNEADTPDNFQSRRPNTSFCFLDIRSPGLGDTAMYLCATSRRGVDSLTQYFGPGTRLTVL.

The sample holds a few counts of this clonotype. The gene calls are TRBV20-1 and TRBJ1-4; tentative D call: TRBD1 (5 bases). The ends were cut back, 6 bases at V and 14 bases at J, with 13 bases in the middle. This CDR3 comprises 10 residues. Germline CDR1 reads DFQATT; CDR2 reads SNEGSKA (reference sequence). The CDR3 nucleotides are TGCAGTGCAGCCCGTGGGGCGCTGTTTTTT. Protein product: CSAARGALFF.

There are a few counts of this clonotype. The chain has TRBV25-1 and TRBJ1-5; D is possibly TRBD1 (6 bases). CDR3 size: 17 residues. V was cut by 3 bases and J by 5 bases, with 20 bases left in between. Germline CDR1 and CDR2: MGHDK and SYGVNS. The CDR3 reads CASSDWGGQGGDQPQHF. As DNA, the CDR3 is TGTGCCAGCAGTGATTGGGGGGGGCAAGGAGGGGATCAGCCCCAGCATTTT.